The TCR beta chain under discussion was sequenced for a study of regulatory T cells in long-lasting Graves disease. Study context: Over 5 years of antithyroid drugs plus positive TSH receptor antibodies defined persistent Graves' disease. Notes on the study in general: Persistent disease preferred TRBV28, TRBJ1-2 and TRBJ2-5.

The time point denotes: persistent/refractory GD, antithyroid drugs over 5 years with positive TRAb. The TCR library used RNA extracted from PBMCs. Criteria from the American Thyroid Association guidelines were applied to diagnose Graves' disease. This clonotype was seen a handful of times. The antigen is not known. The CDR3 contains 13 residues. Germline CDR1 SQVTM, CDR2 ANQGSEA. V was cut by 0 bases and J by 3 bases, with 9 bases left in between. The TCR beta library used iRepertoire HTBI primers with Arm-PCR amplification of CDR3. In the authors' workflow: Throughout the samples, researchers identified some 57 TRBV and approximately 15 TRBJ segments. TCRdb analysed the multiplex PCR reads with MiXCR anew, one entry per CDR3 protein. The V and J calls here are based on TCRdb, not the publication. The sample shows roughly 360,000 distinct CDR3 sequences, approximately 23% of them seen only once.

J is TRBJ2-7 and V is TRBV29-1; D is unresolved. Specimen: peripheral blood mononuclear cells (PBMCs), collected when the disease was refractory, from a patient treated with antithyroid drugs. The source is a middle-aged woman with Graves disease. CDR3 sequence (DNA): TGCAGCGTTGAAGATGGGGAAAGCTACGAGCAGTACTTC. Encoded protein: CSVEDGESYEQYF.